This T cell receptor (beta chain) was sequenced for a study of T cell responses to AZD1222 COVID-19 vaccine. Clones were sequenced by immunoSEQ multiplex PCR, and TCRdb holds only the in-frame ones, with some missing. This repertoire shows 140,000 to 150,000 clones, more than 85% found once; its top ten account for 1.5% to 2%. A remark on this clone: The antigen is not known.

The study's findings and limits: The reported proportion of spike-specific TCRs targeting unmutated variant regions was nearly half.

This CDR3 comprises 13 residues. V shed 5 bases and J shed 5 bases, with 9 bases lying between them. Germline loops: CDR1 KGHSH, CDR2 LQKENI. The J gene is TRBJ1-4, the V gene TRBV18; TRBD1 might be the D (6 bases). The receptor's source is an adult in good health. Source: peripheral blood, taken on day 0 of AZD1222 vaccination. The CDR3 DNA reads TGTGCCAGCTCAGTGGACAGCAATGAAAAACTGTTTTTT. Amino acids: CASSVDSNEKLFF.